This T cell receptor (beta chain) was recorded in a study of T-cell reconstitution after alpha-beta-depleted transplantation in children. For TCRbeta, the library was prepared with unique molecular identifiers. One entry per CDR3 protein results from TCRdb running MiXCR on the PCR reads. Of 700,000 or so distinct CDR3 sequences in the sample, about 12% were seen once. This clonotype was detected many times. Antigen specificity is unknown. This CDR3 has 16 amino acids. The V gene end was trimmed by 0 bases and the J gene end by 6 bases; junction bases not matched to a gene: 8. Germline V gene data show CDR1 as SGHRS and CDR2 as YFSETQ. General study results and limits: Surviving recipient T cells and thymic progenitors underlay high day-60 TCRbeta diversity in some patients. About two months after transplant, alpha-beta T cells reportedly came from several hundred expanded graft clones. T-cell counts and diversity at one year post-transplant came mainly from newly produced T cells.

The receptor's source is a girl aged 2-10 years with congenital amegakaryocytic thrombocytopenia, due to receive a stem cell transplant. The genes are TRBV5-1 and TRBJ2-2; 7 positions agree with TRBD2. This sample comprised PBMCs, obtained before TCRalphabeta/CD19-depleted stem cell transplant. The CDR3 nucleotides are TGCGCCAGCAGCTTGGTTTGGCGGGAGATACCCGGGGAGCTGTTTTTT. Protein product: CASSLVWREIPGELFF.